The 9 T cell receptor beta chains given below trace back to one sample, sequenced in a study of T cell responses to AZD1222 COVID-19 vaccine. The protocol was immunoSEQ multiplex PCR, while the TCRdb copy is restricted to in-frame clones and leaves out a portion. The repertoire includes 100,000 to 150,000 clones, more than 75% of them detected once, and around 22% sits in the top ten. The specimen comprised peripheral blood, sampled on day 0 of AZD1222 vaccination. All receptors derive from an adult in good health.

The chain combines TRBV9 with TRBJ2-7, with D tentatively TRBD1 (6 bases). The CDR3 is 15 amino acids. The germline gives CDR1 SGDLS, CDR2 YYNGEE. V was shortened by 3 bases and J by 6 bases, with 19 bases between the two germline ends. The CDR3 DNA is TGTGCCAGCAGCGCAACCCGGGACACCCCGCTCGAGCAGTACTTC. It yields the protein CASSATRDTPLEQYF.

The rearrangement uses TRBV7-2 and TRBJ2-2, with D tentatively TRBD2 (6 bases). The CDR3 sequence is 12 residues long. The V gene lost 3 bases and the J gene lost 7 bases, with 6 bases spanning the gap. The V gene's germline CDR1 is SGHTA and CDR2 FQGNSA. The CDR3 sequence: CASSFGGGELFF. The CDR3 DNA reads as TGTGCCAGCAGCTTCGGGGGCGGGGAGCTGTTTTTT.

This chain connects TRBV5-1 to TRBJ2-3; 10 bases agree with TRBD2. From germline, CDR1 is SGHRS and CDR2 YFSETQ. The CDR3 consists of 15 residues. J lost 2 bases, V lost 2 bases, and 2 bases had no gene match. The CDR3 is CASSFLAGDTDTQYF. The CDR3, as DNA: TGCGCCAGCAGCTTCCTAGCGGGGGACACAGATACGCAGTATTTT.

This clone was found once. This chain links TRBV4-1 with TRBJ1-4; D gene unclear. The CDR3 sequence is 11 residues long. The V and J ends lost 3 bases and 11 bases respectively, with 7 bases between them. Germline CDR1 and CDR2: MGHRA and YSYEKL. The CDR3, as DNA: TGCGCCAGCAGCCAGGCCGCGAAACTGTTTTTT. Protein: CASSQAAKLFF.

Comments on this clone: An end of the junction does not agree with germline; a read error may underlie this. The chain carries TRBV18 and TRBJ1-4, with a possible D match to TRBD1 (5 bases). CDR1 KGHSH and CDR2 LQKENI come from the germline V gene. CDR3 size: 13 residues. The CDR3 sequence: CASSPGTGRKAIF. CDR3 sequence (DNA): TGTGCCAGCTCACCTGGGACTGGGCGGAAAGCGATTTTT.

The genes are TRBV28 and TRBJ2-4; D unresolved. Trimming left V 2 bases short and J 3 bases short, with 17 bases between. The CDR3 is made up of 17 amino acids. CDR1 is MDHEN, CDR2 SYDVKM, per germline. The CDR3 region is CASSLPNAPWGKNIQYF. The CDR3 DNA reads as TGTGCCAGCAGTTTACCCAACGCACCCTGGGGCAAAAACATTCAGTACTTC.

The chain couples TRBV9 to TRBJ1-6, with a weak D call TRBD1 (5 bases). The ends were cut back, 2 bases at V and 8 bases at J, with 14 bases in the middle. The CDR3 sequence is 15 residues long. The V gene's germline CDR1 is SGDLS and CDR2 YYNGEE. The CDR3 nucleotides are TGTGCCAGCAGCGTTGGGACCGCGGCAGATTCACCCCTCCACTTT. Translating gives CASSVGTAADSPLHF.

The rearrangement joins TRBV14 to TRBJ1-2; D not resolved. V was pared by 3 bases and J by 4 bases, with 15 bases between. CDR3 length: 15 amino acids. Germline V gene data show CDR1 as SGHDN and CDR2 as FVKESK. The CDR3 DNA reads TGTGCCAGCAGCCAGGGGTTCGGGAGACCCTATGGCTACACCTTC. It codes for CASSQGFGRPYGYTF. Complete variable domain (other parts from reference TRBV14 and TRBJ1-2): EAGVTQFPSHSVIEKGQTVTLRCDPISGHDNLYWYRRVMGKEIKFLLHFVKESKQDESGMPNNRFLAERTGGTYSTLKVQPAELEDSGVYFCASSQGFGRPYGYTFGSGTRLTVV.

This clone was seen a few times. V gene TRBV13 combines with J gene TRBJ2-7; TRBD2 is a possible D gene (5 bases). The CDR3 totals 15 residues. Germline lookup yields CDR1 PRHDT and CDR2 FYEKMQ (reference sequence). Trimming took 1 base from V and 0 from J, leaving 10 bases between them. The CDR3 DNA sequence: TGTGCCAGCAGCTTAGAGGGAGATAGCTCCTACGAGCAGTACTTC. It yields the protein CASSLEGDSSYEQYF. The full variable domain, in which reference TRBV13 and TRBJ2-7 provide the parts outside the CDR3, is AAGVIQSPRHLIKEKRETATLKCYPIPRHDTVYWYQQGPGQDPQFLISFYEKMQSDKGSIPDRFSAQQFSDYHSELNMSSLELGDSALYFCASSLEGDSSYEQYFGPGTRLTVT.